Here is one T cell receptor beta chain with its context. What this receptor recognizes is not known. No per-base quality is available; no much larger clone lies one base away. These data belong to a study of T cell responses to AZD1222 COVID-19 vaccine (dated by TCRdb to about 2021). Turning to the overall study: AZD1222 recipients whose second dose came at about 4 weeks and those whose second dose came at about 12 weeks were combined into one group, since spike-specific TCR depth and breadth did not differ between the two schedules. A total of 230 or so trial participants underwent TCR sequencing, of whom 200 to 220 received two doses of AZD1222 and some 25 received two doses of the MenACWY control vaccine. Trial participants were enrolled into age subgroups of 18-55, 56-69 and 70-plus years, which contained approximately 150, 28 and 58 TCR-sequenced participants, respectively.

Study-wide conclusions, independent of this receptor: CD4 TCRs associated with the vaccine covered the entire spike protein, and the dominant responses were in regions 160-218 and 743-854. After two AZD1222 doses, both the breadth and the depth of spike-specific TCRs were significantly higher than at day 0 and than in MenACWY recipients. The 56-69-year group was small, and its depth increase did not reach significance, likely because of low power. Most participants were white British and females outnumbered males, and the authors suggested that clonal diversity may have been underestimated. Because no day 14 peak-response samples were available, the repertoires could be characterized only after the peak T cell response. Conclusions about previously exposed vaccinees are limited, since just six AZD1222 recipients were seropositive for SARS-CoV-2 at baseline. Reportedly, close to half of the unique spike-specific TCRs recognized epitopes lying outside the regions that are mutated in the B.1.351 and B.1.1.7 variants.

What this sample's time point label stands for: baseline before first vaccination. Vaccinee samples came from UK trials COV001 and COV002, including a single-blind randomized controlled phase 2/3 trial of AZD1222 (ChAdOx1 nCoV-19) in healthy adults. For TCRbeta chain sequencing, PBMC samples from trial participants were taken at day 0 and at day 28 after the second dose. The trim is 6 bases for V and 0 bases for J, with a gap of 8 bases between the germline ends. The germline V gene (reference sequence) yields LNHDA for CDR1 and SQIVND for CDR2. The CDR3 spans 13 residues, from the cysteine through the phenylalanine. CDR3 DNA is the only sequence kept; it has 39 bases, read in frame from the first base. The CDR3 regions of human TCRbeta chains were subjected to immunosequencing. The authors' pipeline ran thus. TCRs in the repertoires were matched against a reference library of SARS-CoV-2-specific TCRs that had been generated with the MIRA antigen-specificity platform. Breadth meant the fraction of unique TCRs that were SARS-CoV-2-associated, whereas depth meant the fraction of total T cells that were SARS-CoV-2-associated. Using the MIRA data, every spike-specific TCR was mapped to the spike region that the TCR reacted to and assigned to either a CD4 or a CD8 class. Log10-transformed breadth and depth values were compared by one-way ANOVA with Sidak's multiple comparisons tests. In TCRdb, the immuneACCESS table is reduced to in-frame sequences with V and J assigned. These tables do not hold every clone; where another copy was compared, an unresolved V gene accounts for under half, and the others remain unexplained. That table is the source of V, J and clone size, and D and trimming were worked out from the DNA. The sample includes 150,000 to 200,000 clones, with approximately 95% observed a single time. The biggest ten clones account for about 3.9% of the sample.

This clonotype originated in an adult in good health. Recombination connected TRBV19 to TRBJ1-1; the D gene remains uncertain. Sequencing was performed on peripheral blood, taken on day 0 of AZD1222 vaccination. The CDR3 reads CASRIQLNTEAFF. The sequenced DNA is TGTGCCAGTAGGATTCAGTTGAACACTGAAGCTTTCTTT.